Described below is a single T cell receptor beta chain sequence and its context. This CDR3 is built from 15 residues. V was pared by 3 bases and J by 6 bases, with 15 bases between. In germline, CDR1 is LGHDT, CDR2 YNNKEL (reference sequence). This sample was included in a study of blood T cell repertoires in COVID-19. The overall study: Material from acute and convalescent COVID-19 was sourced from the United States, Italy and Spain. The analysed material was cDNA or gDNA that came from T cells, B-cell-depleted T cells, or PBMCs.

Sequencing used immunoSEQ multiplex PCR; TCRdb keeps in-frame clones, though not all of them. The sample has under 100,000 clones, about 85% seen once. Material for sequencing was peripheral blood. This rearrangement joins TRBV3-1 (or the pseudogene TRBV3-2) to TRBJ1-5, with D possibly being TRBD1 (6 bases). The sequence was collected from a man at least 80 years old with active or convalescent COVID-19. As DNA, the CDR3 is TGTGCCAGCAGCCAGGGGCAGGGGTTGGGTCAGCCCCAGCATTTT. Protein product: CASSQGQGLGQPQHF.